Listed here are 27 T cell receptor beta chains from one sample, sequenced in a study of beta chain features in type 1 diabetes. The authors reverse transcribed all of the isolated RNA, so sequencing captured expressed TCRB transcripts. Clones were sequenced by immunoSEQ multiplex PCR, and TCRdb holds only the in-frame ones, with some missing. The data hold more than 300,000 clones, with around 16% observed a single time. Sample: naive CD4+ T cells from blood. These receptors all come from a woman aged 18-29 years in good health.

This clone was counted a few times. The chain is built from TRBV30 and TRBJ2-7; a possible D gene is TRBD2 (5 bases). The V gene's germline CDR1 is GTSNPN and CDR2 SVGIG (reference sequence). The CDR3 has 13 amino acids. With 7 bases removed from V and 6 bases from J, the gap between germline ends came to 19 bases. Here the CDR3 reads CAFNRRGSGEQYF. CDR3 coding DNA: TGTGCCTTCAATCGCCGGGGATCGGGCGAGCAGTACTTC.

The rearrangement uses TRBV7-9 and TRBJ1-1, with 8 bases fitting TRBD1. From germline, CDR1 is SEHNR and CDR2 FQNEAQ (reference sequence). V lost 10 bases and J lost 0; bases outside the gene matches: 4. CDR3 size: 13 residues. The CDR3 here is CATMDRVNTEAFF. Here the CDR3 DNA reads TGTGCCACCATGGACAGGGTGAACACTGAAGCTTTCTTT.

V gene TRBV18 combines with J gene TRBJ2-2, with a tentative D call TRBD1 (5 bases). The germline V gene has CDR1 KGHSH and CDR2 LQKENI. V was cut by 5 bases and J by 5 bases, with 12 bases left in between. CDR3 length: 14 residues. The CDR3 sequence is CASSIWTNTGELFF. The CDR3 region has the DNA TGTGCCAGCTCAATCTGGACAAATACCGGGGAGCTGTTTTTT.

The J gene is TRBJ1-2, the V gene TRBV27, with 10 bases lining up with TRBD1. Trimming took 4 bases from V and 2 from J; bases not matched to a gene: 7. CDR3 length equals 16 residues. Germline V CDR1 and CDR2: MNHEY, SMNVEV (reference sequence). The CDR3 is CASSSWGQGMNYGYTF. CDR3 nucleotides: TGTGCCAGCAGTTCCTGGGGACAGGGGATGAACTATGGCTACACCTTC.

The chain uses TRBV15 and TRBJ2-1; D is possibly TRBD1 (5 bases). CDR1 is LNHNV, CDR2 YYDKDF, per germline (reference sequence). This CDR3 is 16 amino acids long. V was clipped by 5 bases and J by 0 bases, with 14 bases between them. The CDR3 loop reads CATSGQDSISYNEQFF. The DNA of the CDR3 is TGTGCCACCAGCGGACAAGACAGTATCTCCTACAATGAGCAGTTCTTC.

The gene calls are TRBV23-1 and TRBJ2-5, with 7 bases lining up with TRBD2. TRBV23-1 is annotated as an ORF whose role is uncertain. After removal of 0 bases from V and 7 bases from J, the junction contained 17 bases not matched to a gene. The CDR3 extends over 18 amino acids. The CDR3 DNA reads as TGCGCCAGCAGTCAATCTCGCGGGTGTCCTAGCGGCCCCCCGACCCAGTACTTC. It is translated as CASSQSRGCPSGPPTQYF.

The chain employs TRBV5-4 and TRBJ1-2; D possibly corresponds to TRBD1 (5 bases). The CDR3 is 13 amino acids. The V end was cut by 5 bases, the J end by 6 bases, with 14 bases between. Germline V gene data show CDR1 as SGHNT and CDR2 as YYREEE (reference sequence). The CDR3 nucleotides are TGTGCCAGCAGTTCTGCAGGGATCCATGGCTACACCTTC. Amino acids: CASSSAGIHGYTF.

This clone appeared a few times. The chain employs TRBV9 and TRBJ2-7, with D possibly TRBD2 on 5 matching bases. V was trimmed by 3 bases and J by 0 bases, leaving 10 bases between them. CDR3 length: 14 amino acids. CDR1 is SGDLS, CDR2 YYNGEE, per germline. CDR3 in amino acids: CASSGTPSSYEQYF. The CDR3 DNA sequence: TGTGCCAGCAGCGGGACTCCCAGCTCCTACGAGCAGTACTTC.

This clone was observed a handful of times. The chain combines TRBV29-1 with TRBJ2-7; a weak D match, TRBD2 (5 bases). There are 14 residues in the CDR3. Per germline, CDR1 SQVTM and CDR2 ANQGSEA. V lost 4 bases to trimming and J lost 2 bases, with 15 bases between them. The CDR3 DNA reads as TGCAGCGTTGCGTTTAGCGCAGACCCCTACGAGCAGTACTTC. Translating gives CSVAFSADPYEQYF.

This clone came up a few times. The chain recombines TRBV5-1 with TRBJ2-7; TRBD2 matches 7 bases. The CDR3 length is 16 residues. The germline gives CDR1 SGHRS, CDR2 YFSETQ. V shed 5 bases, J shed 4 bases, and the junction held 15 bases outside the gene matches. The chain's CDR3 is CASSAQPQRGEYEQYF. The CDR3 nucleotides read TGCGCCAGCAGTGCACAGCCGCAGCGGGGAGAATACGAGCAGTACTTC.

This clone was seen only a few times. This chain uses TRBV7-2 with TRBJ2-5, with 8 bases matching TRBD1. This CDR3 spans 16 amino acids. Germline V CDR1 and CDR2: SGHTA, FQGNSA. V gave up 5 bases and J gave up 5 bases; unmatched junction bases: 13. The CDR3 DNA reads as TGTGCCAGCAGCAATTGGCTCAGGGGGCTGGGTGAGACCCAGTACTTC. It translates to CASSNWLRGLGETQYF.

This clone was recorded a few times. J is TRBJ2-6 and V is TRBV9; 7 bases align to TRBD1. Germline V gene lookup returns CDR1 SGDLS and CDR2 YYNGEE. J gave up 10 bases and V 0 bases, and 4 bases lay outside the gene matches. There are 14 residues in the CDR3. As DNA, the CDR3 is TGTGCCAGCAGCGTAGGGGACAGCAGAAACGTCCTGACTTTC. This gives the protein CASSVGDSRNVLTF.

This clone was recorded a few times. The CDR3 loop is CASSLGGRGETQYF. The DNA of the CDR3 is TGTGCCAGCAGCTTAGGTGGGAGGGGAGAGACCCAGTACTTC. The chain carries TRBV7-3 and TRBJ2-5; TRBD2 agrees at 7 bases. CDR3 length: 14 residues. Germline V gene sequence: CDR1 SGHTA, CDR2 FQGTGA. J gave up 4 bases and V 2 bases, and 4 bases lay outside the gene matches.

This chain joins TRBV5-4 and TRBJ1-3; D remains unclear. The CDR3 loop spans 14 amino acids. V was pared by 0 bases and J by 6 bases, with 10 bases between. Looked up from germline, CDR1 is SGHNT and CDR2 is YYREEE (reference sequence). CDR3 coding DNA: TGTGCCAGCAGCTTGGGCTTCCAGGAAAACACCATATATTTT. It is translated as CASSLGFQENTIYF.

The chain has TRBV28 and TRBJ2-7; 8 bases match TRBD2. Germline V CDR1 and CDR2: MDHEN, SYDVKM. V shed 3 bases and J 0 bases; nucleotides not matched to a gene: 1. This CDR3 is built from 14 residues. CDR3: CASSFSGGSYEQYF. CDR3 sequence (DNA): TGTGCCAGCAGTTTCAGCGGGGGCTCCTACGAGCAGTACTTC.

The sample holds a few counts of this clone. The CDR3 DNA reads TGTGCCAGCAGCCAAGAACGGACAGGGGGCAACATTCAGTACTTC. The encoded protein is CASSQERTGGNIQYF. The V call is TRBV6-6, the J call TRBJ2-4; 11 bases agree with TRBD1. From germline, CDR1 is MNHNY and CDR2 SVGAGI (reference sequence). Unmatched junction bases numbered 8, after V lost 6 bases and J lost 7 bases. The CDR3 spans 15 residues.

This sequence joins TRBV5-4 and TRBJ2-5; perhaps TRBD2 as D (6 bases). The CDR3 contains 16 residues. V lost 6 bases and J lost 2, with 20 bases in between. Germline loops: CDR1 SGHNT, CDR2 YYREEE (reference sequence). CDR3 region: CASIGGGEGRQETQYF. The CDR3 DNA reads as TGTGCCAGCATCGGAGGAGGGGAAGGGAGGCAAGAGACCCAGTACTTC.

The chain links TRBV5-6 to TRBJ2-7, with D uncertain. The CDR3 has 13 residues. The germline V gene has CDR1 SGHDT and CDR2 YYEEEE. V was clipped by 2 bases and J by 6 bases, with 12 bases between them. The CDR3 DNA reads TGTGCCAGCAGCTTTCCCGGTCGCGGCGAGCAGTACTTC. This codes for CASSFPGRGEQYF.

For the CDR3, the DNA is TGCGCCAGCAGCCAAGCTTGGTTTTTCCGGGGCTACAATGAGCAGTTCTTC. Its protein is CASSQAWFFRGYNEQFF. The chain uses TRBV4-1 and TRBJ2-1, with TRBD2 as a possible D gene (5 bases). Trimming removed 1 base at V and 3 bases at J, with 16 bases between. This CDR3 comprises 17 residues. CDR1 is MGHRA and CDR2 is YSYEKL in the germline V gene.

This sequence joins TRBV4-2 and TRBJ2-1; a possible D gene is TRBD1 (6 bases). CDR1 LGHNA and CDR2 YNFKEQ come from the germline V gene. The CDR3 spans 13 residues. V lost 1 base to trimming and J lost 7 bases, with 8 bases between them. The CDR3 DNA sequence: TGTGCCAGCAGCCAAGTTAGGGGGAATGAGCAGTTCTTC. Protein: CASSQVRGNEQFF.

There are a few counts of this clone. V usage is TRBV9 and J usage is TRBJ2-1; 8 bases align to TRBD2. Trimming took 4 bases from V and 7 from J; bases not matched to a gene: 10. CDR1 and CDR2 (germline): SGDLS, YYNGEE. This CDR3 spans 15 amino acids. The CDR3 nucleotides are TGTGCCAGCAGCCAGGGAGTAGCGGGAATAAATGAGCAGTTCTTC. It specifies CASSQGVAGINEQFF.

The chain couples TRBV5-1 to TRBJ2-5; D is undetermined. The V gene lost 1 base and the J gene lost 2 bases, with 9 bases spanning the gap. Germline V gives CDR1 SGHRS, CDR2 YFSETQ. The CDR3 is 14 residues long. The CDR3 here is CASSLWATQETQYF. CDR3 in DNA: TGCGCCAGCAGCTTGTGGGCCACACAAGAGACCCAGTACTTC.

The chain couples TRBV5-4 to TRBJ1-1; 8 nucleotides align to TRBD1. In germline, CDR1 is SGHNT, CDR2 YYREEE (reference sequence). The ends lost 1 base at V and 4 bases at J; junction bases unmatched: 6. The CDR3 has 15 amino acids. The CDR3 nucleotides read TGTGCCAGCAGCTTGACACAGGGGGTCGGCACTGAAGCTTTCTTT. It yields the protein CASSLTQGVGTEAFF.

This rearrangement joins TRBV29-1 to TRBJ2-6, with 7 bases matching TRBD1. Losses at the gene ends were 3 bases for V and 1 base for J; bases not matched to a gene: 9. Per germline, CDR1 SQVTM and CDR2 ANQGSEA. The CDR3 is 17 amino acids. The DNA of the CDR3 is TGCAGCGTTGACTGGGACAGTAAGAAGTCTGGGGCCAACGTCCTGACTTTC. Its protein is CSVDWDSKKSGANVLTF.

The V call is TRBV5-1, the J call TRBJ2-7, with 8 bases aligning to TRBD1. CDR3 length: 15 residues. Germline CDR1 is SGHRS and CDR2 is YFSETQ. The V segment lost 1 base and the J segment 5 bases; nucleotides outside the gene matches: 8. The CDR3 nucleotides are TGCGCCAGCAGCTTGACAGGGGGAAATATCAACGAGCAGTACTTC. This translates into CASSLTGGNINEQYF.

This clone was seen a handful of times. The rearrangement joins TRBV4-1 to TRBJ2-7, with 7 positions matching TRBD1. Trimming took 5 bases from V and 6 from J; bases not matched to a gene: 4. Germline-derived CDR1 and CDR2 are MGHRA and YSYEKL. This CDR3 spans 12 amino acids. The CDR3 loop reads CASSRRQGEQYF. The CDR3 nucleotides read TGCGCCAGCAGCAGACGACAGGGCGAGCAGTACTTC.

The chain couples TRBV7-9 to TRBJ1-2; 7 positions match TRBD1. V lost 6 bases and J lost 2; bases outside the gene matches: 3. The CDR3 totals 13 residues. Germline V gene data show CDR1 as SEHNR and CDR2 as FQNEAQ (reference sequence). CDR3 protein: CASRVTGNYGYTF. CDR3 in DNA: TGTGCCAGCAGGGTGACAGGGAACTATGGCTACACCTTC.